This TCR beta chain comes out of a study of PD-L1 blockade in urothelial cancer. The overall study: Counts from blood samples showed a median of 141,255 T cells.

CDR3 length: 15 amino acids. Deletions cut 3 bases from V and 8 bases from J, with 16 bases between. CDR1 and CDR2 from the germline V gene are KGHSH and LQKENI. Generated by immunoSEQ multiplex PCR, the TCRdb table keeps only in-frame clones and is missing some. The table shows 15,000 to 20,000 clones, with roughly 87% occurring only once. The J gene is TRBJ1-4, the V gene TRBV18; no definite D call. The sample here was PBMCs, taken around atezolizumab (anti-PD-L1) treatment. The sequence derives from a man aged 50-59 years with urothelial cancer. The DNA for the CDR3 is TGTGCCAGCTCACCCGGGCCTACGACGGGGGAAAAACTGTTTTTT. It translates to CASSPGPTTGEKLFF.